One and the same sample provided the 29 T cell receptor beta chains below, sequenced in a study of T cell responses to AZD1222 COVID-19 vaccine. Sequenced by immunoSEQ multiplex PCR; TCRdb stores in-frame clones only, minus some. The data contain roughly 150,000 clones, around four fifths of them singletons. Sequenced material: peripheral blood, taken on day 0 of AZD1222 vaccination. The receptor source for this set is an adult in good health.

The chain uses TRBV6-5 and TRBJ1-2; 8 bases are shared with TRBD1. Germline loops: CDR1 MNHEY, CDR2 SVGAGI. Trimming removed 0 bases from V and 8 bases from J; junction bases left unmatched: 8. The CDR3 sequence is 15 residues long. As DNA, the CDR3 is TGTGCCAGCAGTTACTCGAAGGGACAGGCCGGGGGCTACACCTTC. Protein product: CASSYSKGQAGGYTF.

Here the CDR3 reads CASSRNRDRGQPQHF. The CDR3 DNA is TGTGCCAGCAGCCGAAACCGGGACAGGGGGCAGCCCCAGCATTTT. The chain uses TRBV7-8 and TRBJ1-5; 11 bases line up with TRBD1. Looked up from germline, CDR1 is SGHVS and CDR2 is FQNEAQ. This CDR3 contains 15 residues. J gave up 7 bases and V 5 bases, and 7 bases lay outside the gene matches.

The V call is TRBV5-1, the J call TRBJ2-2; D is uncertain. The germline gives CDR1 SGHRS, CDR2 YFSETQ. Trimming removed 0 bases at V and 2 bases at J, with 8 bases between. The CDR3 sequence is 15 residues long. DNA of the CDR3: TGCGCCAGCAGCTTGGCCGCAGTTAACACCGGGGAGCTGTTTTTT. Its translation: CASSLAAVNTGELFF.

This chain connects TRBV7-3 to TRBJ2-2; tentative D call: TRBD1 (5 bases). Germline V lookup: CDR1 SGHTA, CDR2 FQGTGA. This CDR3 is built from 16 residues. Trimming took off 5 bases at V and 0 bases at J, with 13 bases between the two ends. This chain's CDR3 is CASSHMKTANTGELFF. CDR3 sequence (DNA): TGTGCCAGCAGCCATATGAAGACAGCGAACACCGGGGAGCTGTTTTTT.

The chain uses TRBV28 and TRBJ1-5; D gene ambiguous. The CDR3 is 14 residues long. V was trimmed by 2 bases and J by 1 base, leaving 6 bases between them. Germline CDR1 reads MDHEN; CDR2 reads SYDVKM. The CDR3 is CASSLQTSNQPQHF. DNA for the CDR3: TGTGCCAGCAGTTTACAGACAAGCAATCAGCCCCAGCATTTT.

The V call is TRBV3-1 (or the pseudogene TRBV3-2), the J call TRBJ1-1; no clear D gene. The CDR3 has 12 residues. Looked up from germline, CDR1 is LGHDT and CDR2 is YNNKEL (reference sequence). Trimming removed 1 base from V and 6 bases from J, with 6 bases in between. CDR3 sequence (DNA): TGTGCCAGCAGCCAAGCAACGGCTGAAGCTTTCTTT. This sequence encodes CASSQATAEAFF.

This chain connects TRBV30 to TRBJ2-7, with 9 bases identical to TRBD1. This CDR3 contains 14 residues. The V and J ends lost 3 bases and 2 bases, in that order; junction bases with no gene match: 5. Germline V CDR1 and CDR2: GTSNPN, SVGIG (reference sequence). CDR3 residues: CAWSVRTGAYEQYF. Here the CDR3 DNA reads TGTGCCTGGAGCGTCAGGACAGGGGCCTACGAGCAGTACTTC.

The CDR3 coding sequence is TGTGCCAGCAGTGCAGAATTCACTATGAACACTGAAGCTTTCTTT. Translated, it gives CASSAEFTMNTEAFF. The chain employs TRBV2 and TRBJ1-1; D is ambiguous. V was cut by 4 bases and J by 0 bases, with 12 bases left in between. Germline lookup yields CDR1 SNHLY and CDR2 FYNNEI. The CDR3 has 15 amino acids.

The genes are TRBV5-6 and TRBJ1-6; TRBD1 might be the D (5 bases). V lost 2 bases and J lost 5, with 23 bases in between. This CDR3 contains 19 residues. Germline V lookup: CDR1 SGHDT, CDR2 YYEEEE. Written as DNA, the CDR3 is TGTGCCAGCAGCTTCATGCGACTGGTGACCGGGACGGATAATTCACCCCTCCACTTT. This gives the protein CASSFMRLVTGTDNSPLHF.

This chain uses TRBV18 with TRBJ1-2, with 7 positions matching TRBD1. This CDR3 comprises 12 residues. The V gene end was trimmed by 6 bases and the J gene end by 8 bases; junction bases not matched to a gene: 6. Germline CDR1 reads KGHSH; CDR2 reads LQKENI. CDR3 protein: CASSPTGRGYTF. The CDR3, as DNA: TGTGCCAGCTCTCCGACAGGGAGGGGCTACACCTTC.

V gene TRBV28 combines with J gene TRBJ1-1; D gene ambiguous. There are 14 residues in the CDR3. Trimming removed 3 bases at V and 7 bases at J, with 15 bases between. The germline gives CDR1 MDHEN, CDR2 SYDVKM. The CDR3 region has the DNA TGTGCCAGCAGTTTCCGCACGCACTGGGGTGAAGCTTTCTTT. This gives the protein CASSFRTHWGEAFF.

V and J are TRBV6-6 and TRBJ2-2; D gene unclear. V was trimmed by 7 bases and J by 5 bases, leaving 11 bases between them. Germline V gene sequence: CDR1 MNHNY, CDR2 SVGAGI (reference sequence). The CDR3 spans 13 residues. The CDR3 region has the DNA TGTGCCAGCACCAGAAAGAAGACCGGGGAGCTGTTTTTT. This codes for CASTRKKTGELFF.

This clone appeared a single time. The chain links TRBV11-3 to TRBJ2-7; 7 bases are a match to TRBD1. V lost 3 bases to trimming and J lost 1 base; unmatched junction nucleotides: 0. Germline V gene data show CDR1 as SGHNT and CDR2 as YENEEA. CDR3 length: 13 residues. The CDR3 coding sequence is TGTGCCAGCAGCTTGGGACAGTCCTACGAGCAGTACTTC. It is translated as CASSLGQSYEQYF.

The rearrangement links TRBV19 to TRBJ1-1; possible D gene TRBD1, 6 bases. Germline V CDR1 and CDR2: LNHDA, SQIVND (reference sequence). There are 16 residues in the CDR3. Trimming took off 6 bases at V and 1 base at J, with 18 bases between the two ends. The chain's CDR3 is CASRSGGAQGNTEAFF. The CDR3 DNA sequence: TGTGCCAGTAGAAGTGGGGGGGCACAGGGGAACACTGAAGCTTTCTTT. The full variable domain, its missing parts supplied by reference TRBV19 and TRBJ1-1, is DGGITQSPKYLFRKEGQNVTLSCEQNLNHDAMYWYRQDPGQGLRLIYYSQIVNDFQKGDIAEGYSVSREKKESFPLTVTSAQKNPTAFYLCASRSGGAQGNTEAFFGQGTRLTVV.

Many counts were recorded for this clone. The chain couples TRBV15 to TRBJ2-7; 9 positions agree with TRBD1. V was pared by 4 bases and J by 6 bases, with 7 bases of the junction left unmatched. The CDR3 consists of 14 residues. Germline loops: CDR1 LNHNV, CDR2 YYDKDF (reference sequence). CDR3 region: CATSTRLTGGEQYF. In DNA, the CDR3 is TGTGCCACCAGCACCAGACTGACAGGGGGCGAGCAGTACTTC.

The V and J genes are TRBV5-4 and TRBJ1-2; tentatively, D is TRBD1 (5 bases). With 4 bases removed from V and 8 bases from J, the gap between germline ends came to 12 bases. The CDR3 runs to 12 residues. Germline loops: CDR1 SGHNT, CDR2 YYREEE (reference sequence). As DNA, the CDR3 is TGTGCCAGCAGCGCCCGGAGGGACGGCTACACCTTC. Its translation: CASSARRDGYTF.

This rearrangement joins TRBV30 to TRBJ1-4; D gene unclear. Germline-derived CDR1 and CDR2 are GTSNPN and SVGIG (reference sequence). CDR3 length equals 14 residues. V was trimmed by 0 bases and J by 8 bases, leaving 13 bases between them. CDR3 in amino acids: CAWSVPDLKEKLFF. As DNA, the CDR3 is TGTGCCTGGAGTGTACCCGACTTGAAGGAAAAACTGTTTTTT.

This chain joins TRBV25-1 and TRBJ1-6; D gene uncertain. CDR1 and CDR2 from the germline V gene are MGHDK and SYGVNS. This CDR3 has 15 amino acids. The V end was cut by 2 bases, the J end by 4 bases, with 9 bases between. The CDR3 is CASSESGRYNSPLHF. The CDR3 DNA is TGTGCCAGCAGTGAAAGTGGACGGTATAATTCACCCCTCCACTTT.

As concerns this clone: A junction end diverges from the germline sequence, so it may reflect a read error. This chain connects TRBV19 to TRBJ2-1, with a weak D call TRBD2 (5 bases). This CDR3 contains 14 residues. Germline loops: CDR1 LNHDA, CDR2 SQIVND (reference sequence). The CDR3 region is CASSREDLINEQFF. The CDR3 DNA reads as TGTGCCAGCAGTAGAGAGGACTTGATTAATGAGCAGTTCTTC.

The table lists this clone with a count of one. The CDR3 region has the DNA TGTGCCAGCAGCTCACAGGGTAGGGACACCGGGGAGCTGTTTTTT. Translation gives CASSSQGRDTGELFF. The V and J genes are TRBV7-9 and TRBJ2-2; D is possibly TRBD1 (6 bases). With 4 bases removed from V and 3 bases from J, the gap between germline ends came to 12 bases. This CDR3 spans 15 amino acids. The V gene's germline CDR1 is SEHNR and CDR2 FQNEAQ (reference sequence).

This clone appeared once. The V and J genes are TRBV20-1 and TRBJ1-1; D not resolved. The CDR3 consists of 10 residues. The germline V gene encodes CDR1 DFQATT and CDR2 SNEGSKA (reference sequence). The V end lost 6 bases, the J end lost 4 bases, and 6 bases lay between the germline ends. The CDR3 region has the DNA TGCAGTGCCCATAGCACTGAAGCTTTCTTT. The encoded protein is CSAHSTEAFF.

The chain links TRBV27 to TRBJ1-1; TRBD1 is a possible D gene (5 bases). CDR1 and CDR2 (germline): MNHEY, SMNVEV (reference sequence). The CDR3 spans 15 residues. Trimming left V 3 bases short and J 8 bases short, with 19 bases between. CDR3 sequence (DNA): TGTGCCAGCAGTTTCTTTCCGGGACCGAGACGAGAAGCTTTCTTT. This translates into CASSFFPGPRREAFF.

The V and J genes are TRBV30 and TRBJ2-1; 12 bases fit TRBD2. The germline V gene encodes CDR1 GTSNPN and CDR2 SVGIG (reference sequence). CDR3 length equals 19 residues. The ends lost 0 bases at V and 6 bases at J; junction bases unmatched: 15. CDR3 in amino acids: CAWSVRTSGVLWWGNEQFF. The CDR3 nucleotides are TGTGCCTGGAGTGTTAGGACTAGCGGGGTCCTCTGGTGGGGCAATGAGCAGTTCTTC.

The chain couples TRBV30 to TRBJ1-5; possible D gene TRBD1, 5 bases. The CDR3 is 17 residues long. The V end lost 0 bases, the J end lost 0 bases, and 15 bases lay between the germline ends. CDR1 and CDR2 (germline): GTSNPN, SVGIG (reference sequence). The DNA of the CDR3 is TGTGCCTGGAGTGTCGGTGGAGGGGTCTATAGCAATCAGCCCCAGCATTTT. Encoded protein: CAWSVGGGVYSNQPQHF. Variable domain in full (rest from reference TRBV30 and TRBJ1-5): SQTIHQWPATLVQPVGSPLSLECTVEGTSNPNLYWYRQAAGRGLQLLFYSVGIGQISSEVPQNLSASRPQDRQFILSSKKLLLSDSGFYLCAWSVGGGVYSNQPQHFGDGTRLSIL.

V usage is TRBV21-1 and J usage is TRBJ2-7. TRBV21-1 is a known pseudogene. This CDR3 contains 14 residues. CDR3 loop: CASAQDQAYYEQYF. CDR3 DNA sequence: TGTGCCAGCGCCCAGGACCAAGCTTACTACGAGCAGTACTTC.

CDR3 bases: TGCAGCGTTGAATTTCAGGGCTACGAGCAGTACTTC. This translates into CSVEFQGYEQYF. The chain couples TRBV29-1 to TRBJ2-7, with a weak D call TRBD1 (5 bases). This CDR3 contains 12 residues. V was clipped by 2 bases and J by 3 bases, with 8 bases between them. CDR1 SQVTM and CDR2 ANQGSEA come from the germline V gene.

The rearrangement joins TRBV5-1 to TRBJ2-7, with TRBD1 identical over 7 bases. CDR1 and CDR2 (germline): SGHRS, YFSETQ. The CDR3 consists of 14 residues. Trimming at V came to 5 bases and at J to 3 bases, leaving 8 bases not matched to a gene. In DNA form, the CDR3 reads TGCGCCAGCAGGGCGGAACAGGGGATCTACGAGCAGTACTTC. It is translated as CASRAEQGIYEQYF.

J is TRBJ2-7 and V is TRBV9, with D possibly matching TRBD2 (6 bases). Trimming took 3 bases from V and 3 from J, leaving 13 bases between them. Looked up from germline, CDR1 is SGDLS and CDR2 is YYNGEE. The CDR3 totals 14 residues. CDR3 amino acids: CASSASIGGYEQYF. DNA for the CDR3: TGTGCCAGCAGCGCCTCTATCGGGGGCTACGAGCAGTACTTC.

This clone was detected only once. The V gene is TRBV28, the J gene TRBJ1-1; D not certain. Germline V gives CDR1 MDHEN, CDR2 SYDVKM. The V end was cut by 5 bases, the J end by 1 base, with 11 bases between. The CDR3 extends over 14 amino acids. CDR3 protein: CASSQRSENTEAFF. As DNA, the CDR3 is TGTGCCAGCAGTCAGAGATCGGAGAACACTGAAGCTTTCTTT.